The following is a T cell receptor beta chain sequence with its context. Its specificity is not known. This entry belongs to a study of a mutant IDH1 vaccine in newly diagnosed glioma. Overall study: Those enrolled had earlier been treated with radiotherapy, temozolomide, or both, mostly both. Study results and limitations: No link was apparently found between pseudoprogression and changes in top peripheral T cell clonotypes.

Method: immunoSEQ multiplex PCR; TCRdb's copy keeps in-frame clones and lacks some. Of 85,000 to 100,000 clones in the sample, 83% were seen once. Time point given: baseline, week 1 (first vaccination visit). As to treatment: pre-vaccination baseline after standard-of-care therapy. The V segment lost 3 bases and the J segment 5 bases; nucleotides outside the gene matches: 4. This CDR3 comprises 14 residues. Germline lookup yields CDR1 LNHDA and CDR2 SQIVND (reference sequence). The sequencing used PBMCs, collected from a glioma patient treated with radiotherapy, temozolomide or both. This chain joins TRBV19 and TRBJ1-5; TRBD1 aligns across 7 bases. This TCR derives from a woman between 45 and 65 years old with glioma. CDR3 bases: TGTGCCAGTAGTATCCAGGGGGTTGATCAGCCCCAGCATTTT. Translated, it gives CASSIQGVDQPQHF.